Listed below are T cell receptor beta chains from one sample, sequenced in a study of T-cell memory formation after mild COVID-19. TCRdb analysed the 5' RACE reads with MiXCR anew, one entry per CDR3 protein. The data show about 430,000 distinct CDR3 sequences, roughly a quarter seen once. Sequences were obtained from PBMCs or a T cell subset sorted from them (not recorded which). These receptor sequences come from an adult woman who had mild COVID-19 (a few samples of this study predate the infection). Cell type and time point are not known. Each CDR3 is given without its conserved first and last residue. Each record gives: clone size, V gene, J gene, CDR3 protein. Clone sizes are given selectively: once, few, many, or a class where the clone is expanded.

many	TRBV9	TRBJ2-3	ASSVGLARTDTQY
many	TRBV12-3/TRBV12-4	TRBJ1-1	ASSYSGGTEAF
many	TRBV20-1	TRBJ1-2	SASKQGANSGGYT
NA	TRBV24-1	TRBJ2-1	ATSEELAGGREQF
few	TRBV5-1	TRBJ2-1	ASSLVVTNNEQF
NA	TRBV6-4	TRBJ2-2	ASSPGTSHTGELF
few	TRBV2	TRBJ2-2	ASSHRVAGELF
NA	TRBV30	TRBJ2-1	ALGQRAGYNEQF
NA	TRBV6-2/TRBV6-3	TRBJ2-1	ASRPPVSGRLGDEQF
NA	TRBV12-3/TRBV12-4	TRBJ2-2	ASHATGELF
NA	TRBV7-9	TRBJ1-5	ASSPAASNQPQH
few	TRBV3-1	TRBJ1-2	ASSSDRLYGYT
few	TRBV5-1	TRBJ1-1	ASSLQTGTTEAF
NA	TRBV6-1	TRBJ2-7	ASSGGTWSYEQY
few	TRBV12-3/TRBV12-4	TRBJ1-2	ASSLRQGVAYGYT
few	TRBV29-1	TRBJ2-7	SATTGTYEQY
few	TRBV5-1	TRBJ1-2	ASRPGGSTNYGYT
NA	TRBV7-9	TRBJ2-3	ASSLRGPETPQY
NA	TRBV25-1	TRBJ2-3	ASSATRRQGGTDTQY
few	TRBV6-5	TRBJ1-2	ASSYSTDLEGYT
NA	TRBV7-9	TRBJ2-1	ATGLAGSYNEQF
NA	TRBV20-1	TRBJ2-1	SARKGEAGAGNEQF
many	TRBV3-1	TRBJ2-3	ASSQGGKDTQY
few	TRBV5-1	TRBJ2-7	ASSLAQGSSYEQY
NA	TRBV4-1	TRBJ1-2	ASSHFTGGDYGYT
many	TRBV29-1	TRBJ1-2	SAPAGQSNT
NA	TRBV5-1	TRBJ2-5	ASSMDRTETQY